The entry below describes one T cell receptor (beta chain). The antigen is not known. V lost 5 bases and J lost 4, with 15 bases in between. The CDR3 totals 16 residues. The germline gives CDR1 SEHNR, CDR2 FQNEAQ (reference sequence). This entry belongs to a study of T cell clones after liver transplantation. Study-wide context: Standard immunosuppression, with no induction, continued until 12-24 months after transplant. Findings and limits, study-wide: Rather than being deleted, graft donor-reactive T cells may have moved into the graft.

The data were produced by immunoSEQ multiplex PCR, yet TCRdb's version contains in-frame clones alone and is incomplete. The table shows under 90,000 clones, with about four fifths occurring only once. The input for sequencing was CD4+ T cells from blood, taken before liver transplant. The source is a human donor who received a liver transplant. This chain uses TRBV7-9 with TRBJ2-6; possibly TRBD1 for D (5 bases). The CDR3 sequence is CASSPLRASGANVLTF. CDR3 coding DNA: TGTGCCAGCAGCCCGCTCAGGGCGTCAGGGGCCAACGTCCTGACTTTC.